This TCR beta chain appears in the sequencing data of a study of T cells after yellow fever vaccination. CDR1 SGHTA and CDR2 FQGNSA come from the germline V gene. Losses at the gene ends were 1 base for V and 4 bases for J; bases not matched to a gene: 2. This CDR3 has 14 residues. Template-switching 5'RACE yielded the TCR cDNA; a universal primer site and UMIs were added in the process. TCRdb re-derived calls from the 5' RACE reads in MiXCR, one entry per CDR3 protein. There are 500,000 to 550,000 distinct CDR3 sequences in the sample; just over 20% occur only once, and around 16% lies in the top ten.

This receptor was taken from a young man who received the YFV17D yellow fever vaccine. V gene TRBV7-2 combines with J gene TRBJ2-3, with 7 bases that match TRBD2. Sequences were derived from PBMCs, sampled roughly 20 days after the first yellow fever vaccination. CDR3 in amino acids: CASSLERGSDTQYF. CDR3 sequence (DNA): TGTGCCAGCAGCTTAGAGCGGGGTTCAGATACGCAGTATTTT.